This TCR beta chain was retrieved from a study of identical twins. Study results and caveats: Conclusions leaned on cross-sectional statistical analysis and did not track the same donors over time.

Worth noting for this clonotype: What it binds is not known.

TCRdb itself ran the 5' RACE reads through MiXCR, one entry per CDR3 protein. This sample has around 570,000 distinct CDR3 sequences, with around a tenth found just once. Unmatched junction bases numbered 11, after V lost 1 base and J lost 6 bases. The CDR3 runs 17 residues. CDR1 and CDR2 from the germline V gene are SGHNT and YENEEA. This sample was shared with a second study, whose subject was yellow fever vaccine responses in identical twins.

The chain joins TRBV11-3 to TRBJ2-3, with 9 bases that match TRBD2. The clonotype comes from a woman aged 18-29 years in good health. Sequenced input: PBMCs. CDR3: CASSLGGPGLALDTQYF. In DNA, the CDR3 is TGTGCCAGCAGCTTAGGGGGGCCGGGACTAGCCTTGGATACGCAGTATTTT.